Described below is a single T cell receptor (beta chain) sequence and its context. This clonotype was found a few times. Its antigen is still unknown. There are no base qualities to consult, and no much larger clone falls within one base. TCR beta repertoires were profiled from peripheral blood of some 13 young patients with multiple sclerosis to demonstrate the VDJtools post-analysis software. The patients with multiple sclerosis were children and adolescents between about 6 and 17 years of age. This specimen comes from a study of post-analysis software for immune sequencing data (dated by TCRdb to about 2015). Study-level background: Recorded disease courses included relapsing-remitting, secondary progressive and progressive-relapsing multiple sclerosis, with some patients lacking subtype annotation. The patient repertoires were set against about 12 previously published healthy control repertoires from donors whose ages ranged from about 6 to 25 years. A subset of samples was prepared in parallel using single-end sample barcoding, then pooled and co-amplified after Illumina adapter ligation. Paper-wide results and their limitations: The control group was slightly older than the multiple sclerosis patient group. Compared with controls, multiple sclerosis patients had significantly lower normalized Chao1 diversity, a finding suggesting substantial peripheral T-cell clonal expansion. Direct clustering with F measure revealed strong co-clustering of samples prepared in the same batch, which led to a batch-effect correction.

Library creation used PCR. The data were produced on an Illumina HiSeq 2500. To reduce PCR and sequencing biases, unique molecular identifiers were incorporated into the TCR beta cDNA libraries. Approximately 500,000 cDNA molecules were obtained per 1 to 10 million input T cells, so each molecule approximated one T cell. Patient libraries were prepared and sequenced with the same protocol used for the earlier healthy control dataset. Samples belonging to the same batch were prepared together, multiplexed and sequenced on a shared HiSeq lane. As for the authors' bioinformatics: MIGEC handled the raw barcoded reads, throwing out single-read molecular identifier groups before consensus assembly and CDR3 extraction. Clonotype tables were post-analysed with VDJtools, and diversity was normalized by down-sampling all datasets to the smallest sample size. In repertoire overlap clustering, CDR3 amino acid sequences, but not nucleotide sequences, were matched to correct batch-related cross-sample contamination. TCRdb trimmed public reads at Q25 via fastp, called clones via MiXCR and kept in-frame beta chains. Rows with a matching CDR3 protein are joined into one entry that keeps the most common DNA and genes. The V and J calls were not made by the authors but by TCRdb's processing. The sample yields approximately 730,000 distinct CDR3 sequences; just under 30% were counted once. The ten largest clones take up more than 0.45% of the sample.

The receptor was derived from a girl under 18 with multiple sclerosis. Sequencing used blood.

The CDR3 reads as follows: CASSLSLAGEYNEQFF. The DNA reads TGTGCCAGCAGTTTATCTCTAGCGGGAGAGTACAATGAGCAGTTCTTC. This chain joins TRBV12-3 or TRBV12-4 to TRBJ2-1; TRBD2 lines up with 10 middle nucleotides. The CDR3, from cysteine to phenylalanine, totals 16 residues. Only the CDR3 portion is preserved as DNA: 48 bases, with reading frame beginning at the first base. At the junction V is shortened by 2 bases and J by 4 bases; bases outside the gene matches: 5.